Below, 3 T cell receptor beta chains from the same sample are listed, as sequenced in a study of early T cells in non-severe SARS-CoV-2 infection. TCRdb reprocessed the 5' RACE reads with MiXCR, giving one entry per CDR3 protein. The profile shows about 110,000 distinct CDR3 sequences, over 10% of them singletons. The input for sequencing was whole blood, taken at baseline. Source of these receptors: an adult who was a healthcare worker with PCR-confirmed SARS-CoV-2 infection or an uninfected control (not recorded which).

This clonotype occurred a few times. The chain joins TRBV6-2 or TRBV6-3 to TRBJ2-7; D possibly matches TRBD1 or TRBD2 (5 bases each). Germline loops: CDR1 MNHEY, CDR2 SVGEGT. The CDR3 consists of 16 residues. Trimming removed 6 bases from V and 3 bases from J, with 21 bases in between. The CDR3 protein is CASSFPGPTTLYEQYF. CDR3 nucleotide sequence: TGTGCCAGCAGCTTTCCGGGACCGACAACCCTCTACGAGCAGTACTTC.

The rearrangement uses TRBV7-9 and TRBJ2-7; TRBD1 matches at 8 bases. V was clipped by 5 bases and J by 5 bases; unmatched bases: 5. The CDR3 spans 13 residues. CDR1 and CDR2 from the germline V gene are SEHNR and FQNEAQ (reference sequence). The CDR3 is CASSMTGVHEQYF. The CDR3 coding sequence is TGTGCCAGCAGCATGACAGGGGTTCACGAGCAGTACTTC.

The chain uses TRBV7-6 and TRBJ1-4; D may be TRBD1 (6 bases). The CDR3 loop spans 13 amino acids. V lost 7 bases, J lost 12 bases, and 18 bases lay in between. Germline CDR1 SGHVS, CDR2 FNYEAQ. CDR3 sequence reads: CASTIQEGGELFF. The CDR3 DNA is TGTGCCAGCACCATTCAGGAGGGGGGCGAACTGTTTTTT. The variable domain in full, with the rest retrieved from reference TRBV7-6 and TRBJ1-4, is GAGVSQSPRYKVTKRGQDVALRCDPISGHVSLYWYRQALGQGPEFLTYFNYEAQQDKSGLPNDRFSAERPEGSISTLTIQRTEQRDSAMYRCASTIQEGGELFFGSGTQLSVL.